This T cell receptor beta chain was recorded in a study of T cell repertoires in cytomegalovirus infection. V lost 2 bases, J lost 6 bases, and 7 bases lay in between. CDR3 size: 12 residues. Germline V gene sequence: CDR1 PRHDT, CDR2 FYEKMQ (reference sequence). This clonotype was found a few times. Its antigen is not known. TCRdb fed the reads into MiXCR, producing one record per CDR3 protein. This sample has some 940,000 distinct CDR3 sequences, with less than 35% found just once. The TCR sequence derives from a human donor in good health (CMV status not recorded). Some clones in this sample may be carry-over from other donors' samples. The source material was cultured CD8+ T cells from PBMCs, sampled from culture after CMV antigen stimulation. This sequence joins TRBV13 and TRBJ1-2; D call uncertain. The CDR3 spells CASSLNVDGYTF. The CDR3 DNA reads TGTGCCAGCAGCTTAAATGTAGATGGCTACACCTTC. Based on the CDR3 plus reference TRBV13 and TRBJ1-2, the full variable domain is AAGVIQSPRHLIKEKRETATLKCYPIPRHDTVYWYQQGPGQDPQFLISFYEKMQSDKGSIPDRFSAQQFSDYHSELNMSSLELGDSALYFCASSLNVDGYTFGSGTRLTVV.